This T cell receptor (beta chain) originates from a study of blood T cell repertoires in COVID-19 (dated by TCRdb to the early 2020s). As for the study more broadly: Samples covering the acute and convalescent phases of COVID-19 were provided by collaborators in the United States, Italy and Spain. The material from the prospective study consisted of cDNA or gDNA derived from T cells, B-cell-depleted T cells, or PBMCs. Subjects who had been exposed to COVID-19, were actively infected with it, or had recovered from it provided the deeply sampled blood TCRbeta repertoires that made up the dataset. A freely available public database, intended as a resource for researchers studying the immune response to SARS-CoV-2, is where the repertoires were released. Samples were obtained from the ongoing ImmuneRACE study (first 160 participants) and from 1,254 subjects provided by 6 global collaborators. Sample metadata almost always included a de-identified subject ID, COVID-19 status, age in years and sex. Where available, HLA class I and class II types were taken from metadata supplied by the sample provider and were not determined by assay-based typing.

Comment on this clone: The clone's antigen remains unknown. No clone much larger than this one lies a single base away; base qualities are absent.

Germline trimming amounts to 2 bases on V and 4 bases on J, with 9 as the count of junction bases outside the gene matches. CDR1 and CDR2 are drawn from the germline V gene: SGDLS, YYNGEE. Spanning cysteine to phenylalanine, the CDR3 consists of 16 amino acids. The DNA shown is the 48-base CDR3, in frame from base 1. The research as a whole found: How much clinical and demographic metadata was included differed by source and by participant, and the metadata was provided uncurated.

The collaborating institutions used their own protocols to collect whole blood in K2EDTA tubes. Collaborator samples were shipped for TCRbeta analysis as frozen whole blood, isolated PBMCs, or DNA extracted from either sample type. TCRbeta CDR3 regions were amplified from genomic DNA using the immunoSEQ Assay, a bias-controlled multiplex PCR. The paper's data handling went like this. Nucleated cell counts per sample were estimated from amplification of reference gene primers within the assay. To quantify the absolute abundance of each unique TCRbeta CDR3 rearrangement, sequence reads were collapsed and filtered. For each sample, productive Simpson clonality was calculated as the square root of Simpson's diversity index across productive rearrangements. Entries here come from immuneACCESS through TCRdb and include only in-frame sequences with V and J called. Some clones fail to appear in such tables; in the studies checked, an unresolved V gene covers under half of the shortfall, and the cause of the remainder is unknown. D and trimming come from the DNA, and the V and J calls and clone size come from that table. The sample records 210,000 or so clones, over 70% of which are singletons. 2.5% to 3.5% of the sample goes to the ten largest clones.

This sequence uses TRBV9 and TRBJ2-3; 8 middle bases align to TRBD2. The source is a man between 45 and 60 years old with active or convalescent COVID-19. The specimen was peripheral blood. The CDR3 region reads CASSVLSSGGADTQYF. DNA sequence: TGTGCCAGCAGCGTGCTTAGCTCGGGGGGGGCAGATACGCAGTATTTT.